A single sample gave rise to the 22 T cell receptor beta chains below, sequenced in a study of T cell repertoires in cytomegalovirus infection (dated by TCRdb to about 2019). Sequencing used an Illumina HiSeq 1500. The raw public reads went through TCRdb reprocessing: fastp at Q25, MiXCR clone calling, in-frame beta chains kept. Identical CDR3 proteins give one entry, which carries the most common genes and DNA. Across this sample there are 700,000 to 900,000 distinct CDR3 sequences, with 25% to 30% seen only once. 10% to 15% of the sample rests with the top ten. In the paper's terms, the treatment or condition label means: in vitro stimulation with specific CMV peptide epitopes to enrich CMV-specific T cells. For these TCRs, the target antigens are not known. The material sequenced was cultured CD8+ T cells from PBMCs, taken from culture after CMV antigen stimulation. Every receptor here comes from a human donor in good health (CMV status not recorded). Some clones in this sample may be carry-over from other donors' samples.

The sample holds many counts of this clonotype. The gene calls are TRBV7-8 and TRBJ2-2; no reliable D call. Between the trimmed V and J ends, which lost 4 bases and 6 bases, there was a span of 9 bases. The germline gives CDR1 SGHVS, CDR2 FQNEAQ. There are 13 residues in the CDR3. CDR3 sequence reads: CASSYSISGELFF. The CDR3 DNA sequence: TGTGCCAGCAGCTACAGTATCTCCGGGGAGCTGTTTTTT. Drawing the rest from reference TRBV7-8 and TRBJ2-2, the complete variable domain is GAGVSQSPRYKVAKRGQDVALRCDPISGHVSLFWYQQALGQGPEFLTYFQNEAQLDKSGLPSDRFFAERPEGSVSTLKIQRTQQEDSAVYLCASSYSISGELFFGEGSRLTVL.

Only a few counts were recorded for this clonotype. The rearrangement joins TRBV11-2 to TRBJ1-5; D is possibly TRBD1 (6 bases). The CDR3 is 15 residues long. V shed 0 bases and J shed 7 bases, with 13 bases lying between them. In germline, CDR1 is SGHAT, CDR2 FQNNGV. This chain's CDR3 is CASSLDPIGGQPQHF. CDR3 coding DNA: TGTGCCAGCAGCTTAGATCCCATCGGGGGCCAGCCCCAGCATTTT.

This chain joins TRBV6-1 and TRBJ1-1; D remains ambiguous. CDR3 size: 14 residues. Germline CDR1 reads MNHNS; CDR2 reads SASEGT. Trimming left V 8 bases short and J 5 bases short, with 18 bases between. The CDR3 nucleotides are TGTGCCAGCGGTGGTCCGGAGGGAGGGACTGAAGCTTTCTTT. Encoded protein: CASGGPEGGTEAFF.

The CDR3 loop reads CAISEASGAPDTQYF. DNA of the CDR3: TGTGCCATCAGTGAGGCCTCCGGGGCCCCCGATACGCAGTATTTT. The chain links TRBV10-3 to TRBJ2-3; tentatively, D is TRBD1 or TRBD2 (5 bases each). The CDR3 consists of 15 residues. The V gene's germline CDR1 is ENHRY and CDR2 SYGVKD. With 2 bases removed from V and 6 bases from J, the gap between germline ends came to 15 bases.

Ten or more counts support this clonotype. CDR3 in DNA: TGTGCCAGCAGAGTAGGACAGGGGAATTCACCCCTCCACTTT. This encodes CASRVGQGNSPLHF. The chain links TRBV7-2 to TRBJ1-6; TRBD1 agrees at 9 bases. With 6 bases clipped from V and 7 bases from J, the junction kept 4 bases outside the gene matches. The CDR3 length is 14 residues. CDR1 is SGHTA and CDR2 is FQGNSA in the germline V gene.

The chain is built from TRBV2 and TRBJ1-1; D is ambiguous. With 3 bases removed from V and 11 bases from J, the gap between germline ends came to 16 bases. The CDR3 contains 13 residues. CDR1 SNHLY and CDR2 FYNNEI come from the germline V gene. The CDR3 region has the DNA TGTGCCAGCAGTGATCGGCTCCCCGATGATGCTTTCTTT. Protein product: CASSDRLPDDAFF.

This rearrangement joins TRBV5-1 to TRBJ1-1; no definite D call. The CDR3 contains 13 residues. Trimming took off 3 bases at V and 4 bases at J, with 10 bases between the two ends. The germline V gene encodes CDR1 SGHRS and CDR2 YFSETQ. The CDR3 region has the DNA TGCGCCAGCAGCTCAGGAATAGTCACTGAAGCTTTCTTT. Its protein product is CASSSGIVTEAFF.

In its sample, this clonotype was seen a few times. V gene TRBV2 combines with J gene TRBJ2-3; no clear D. The V end was cut by 5 bases, the J end by 0 bases, with 15 bases between. The germline V gene has CDR1 SNHLY and CDR2 FYNNEI. The CDR3 has 16 amino acids. CDR3 protein: CASSSRAFLSTDTQYF. CDR3 bases: TGTGCCAGCAGTTCCCGGGCCTTCCTAAGCACAGATACGCAGTATTTT.

This clonotype was seen more than once but under ten times. This sequence joins TRBV10-3 and TRBJ2-3, with 9 bases matching TRBD1. This CDR3 contains 13 residues. Germline V gene data show CDR1 as ENHRY and CDR2 as SYGVKD. Trimming cost V 4 bases and J 6 bases; bases outside gene matches: 2. The CDR3 DNA is TGTGCCATCAGTGCACAGGGGGCCGATACGCAGTATTTT. Its translation is CAISAQGADTQYF.

This clonotype was picked up a small number of times. V gene TRBV29-1 combines with J gene TRBJ1-2; 7 bases map to TRBD1. This CDR3 spans 13 amino acids. The germline CDR1 and CDR2 sequences are SQVTM and ANQGSEA. J gave up 5 bases and V 5 bases, and 8 bases lay outside the gene matches. CDR3 coding DNA: TGCAGCGTTCTACAGGACAGGACTTATGGCTACACCTTC. Translating it yields CSVLQDRTYGYTF. The variable domain in full, with the rest retrieved from reference TRBV29-1 and TRBJ1-2, is SAVISQKPSRDICQRGTSLTIQCQVDSQVTMMFWYRQQPGQSLTLIATANQGSEATYESGFVIDKFPISRPNLTFSTLTVSNMSPEDSSIYLCSVLQDRTYGYTFGSGTRLTVV.

The chain carries TRBV6-2 or TRBV6-3 and TRBJ2-7, with D possibly TRBD1 on 5 matching bases. CDR3 length equals 15 residues. Trimming left V 8 bases short and J 0 bases short, with 17 bases between. Germline loops: CDR1 MNHEY, CDR2 SVGEGT. As DNA, the CDR3 is TGTGCCAGCGCTTACTCTGACAGTAGCTCCTACGAGCAGTACGTC. Encoded protein: CASAYSDSSSYEQYV.

This clonotype was seen more than once but under ten times. This sequence joins TRBV7-4 and TRBJ2-2; D is uncertain. The CDR3 totals 14 residues. Germline CDR1 is SGHVT and CDR2 is SQSDAQ. V lost 5 bases to trimming and J lost 7 bases, with 14 bases between them. The CDR3 here is CASSPRPADGELFF. DNA of the CDR3: TGTGCCAGCAGCCCAAGGCCAGCTGACGGGGAGCTGTTTTTT.

The chain joins TRBV27 to TRBJ2-1; 12 bases match TRBD2. Losses at the gene ends were 4 bases for V and 10 bases for J; bases not matched to a gene: 5. This CDR3 contains 14 residues. The germline CDR1 and CDR2 sequences are MNHEY and SMNVEV (reference sequence). CDR3 sequence reads: CASSWASGGGEQFF. CDR3 coding DNA: TGTGCCAGCAGTTGGGCTAGCGGGGGGGGGGAGCAGTTCTTC.

This clonotype was counted between two and nine times. The chain carries TRBV19 and TRBJ1-2; 8 bases are a match to TRBD1. The CDR3 is 14 amino acids. After removal of 7 bases from V and 4 bases from J, the junction contained 8 bases not matched to a gene. In germline, CDR1 is LNHDA, CDR2 SQIVND (reference sequence). CDR3 protein: CASTPGTGLYGYTF. Written as DNA, the CDR3 is TGTGCCAGTACCCCCGGGACAGGCCTCTATGGCTACACCTTC.

The J gene is TRBJ1-3, the V gene TRBV7-9; no firm D call. V was cut by 8 bases and J by 0 bases, with 17 bases left in between. There are 16 residues in the CDR3. Germline CDR1 SEHNR, CDR2 FQNEAQ (reference sequence). CDR3 sequence: CASDVGQLNSGNTIYF. CDR3 nucleotides: TGTGCCAGCGATGTCGGGCAGCTAAACTCTGGAAACACCATATATTTT.

This clonotype was counted a few times. This rearrangement joins TRBV7-6 to TRBJ1-1; 7 bases are a match to TRBD1. V was clipped by 3 bases and J by 0 bases; unmatched bases: 10. The length of the CDR3 is 17 residues. CDR1 and CDR2 (germline): SGHVS, FNYEAQ. CDR3: CASSFRGQMLVNTEAFF. Here the CDR3 DNA reads TGTGCCAGCAGCTTTAGGGGACAGATGTTAGTGAACACTGAAGCTTTCTTT.

The chain employs TRBV7-6 and TRBJ1-2; D is unresolved. Germline loops: CDR1 SGHVS, CDR2 FNYEAQ. Trimming left V 0 bases short and J 0 bases short, with 5 bases between. The CDR3 contains 14 residues. Written as DNA, the CDR3 is TGTGCCAGCAGCTTAGCCCCAGCTAACTATGGCTACACCTTC. It encodes CASSLAPANYGYTF.

This clonotype was counted only a few times. The rearrangement uses TRBV6-1 and TRBJ2-2; 9 bases line up with TRBD1. Unmatched junction bases numbered 8, after V lost 6 bases and J lost 6 bases. The CDR3 consists of 15 residues. Germline loops: CDR1 MNHNS, CDR2 SASEGT. The CDR3 here is CASSLGTGRPGELFF. CDR3 coding DNA: TGTGCCAGCAGCCTCGGGACAGGGAGACCCGGGGAGCTGTTTTTT.

CDR3 sequence (DNA): TGTGCCAGCGGTTCACCAGGGGATTTCTATGAGCAGTACTTC. As protein: CASGSPGDFYEQYF. The rearrangement uses TRBV28 and TRBJ2-7; maybe TRBD1 (6 bases). Germline CDR1 is MDHEN and CDR2 is SYDVKM. Trimming left V 8 bases short and J 7 bases short, with 21 bases between. The CDR3 is made up of 14 amino acids.

The genes are TRBV6-6 and TRBJ1-3; TRBD1 might be the D (5 bases). The length of the CDR3 is 14 residues. V lost 4 bases and J 0 bases, leaving 7 bases between the germline ends. Germline lookup yields CDR1 MNHNY and CDR2 SVGAGI (reference sequence). The DNA of the CDR3 is TGTGCCAGCAGTTCCGGACACTCTGGAAACACCATATATTTT. It specifies CASSSGHSGNTIYF.

The table lists this clonotype with a few counts. The chain joins TRBV5-6 to TRBJ2-1, with a tentative D call TRBD1 (5 bases). V was trimmed by 4 bases and J by 8 bases, leaving 25 bases between them. The CDR3 runs to 17 residues. Germline V CDR1 and CDR2: SGHDT, YYEEEE. This CDR3 reads CASSTQGIYRTFYEQFF. CDR3 DNA: TGTGCCAGCAGCACCCAGGGAATCTATAGAACTTTTTATGAGCAGTTCTTC.

This clonotype was recorded a few times. The gene calls are TRBV4-1 and TRBJ1-2; D call uncertain. V shed 1 base and J shed 3 bases, with 9 bases lying between them. The V gene's germline CDR1 is MGHRA and CDR2 YSYEKL. The CDR3 length is 14 residues. CDR3 sequence: CASSQGRGDYGYTF. CDR3 nucleotides: TGCGCCAGCAGCCAAGGACGGGGAGACTATGGCTACACCTTC.